This TCR beta chain is drawn from a study of pediatric ulcerative colitis. Study results and limitations: In rectum, acute severe colitis had expanded clones and less diversity. Two rectal clonotypes were found only in ulcerative colitis patients, all of them.

This was a survey-level run. Each sample received Survey-level depth of up to 500,000 reads. TCRdb's copy holds only in-frame clones and misses some; the assay was immunoSEQ multiplex PCR. The table shows about 36,000 clones, with roughly 85% occurring only once. A few counts support this clone. Its antigen is not known. This CDR3 has 15 residues. Germline loops: CDR1 SGHNT, CDR2 YYREEE (reference sequence). The junction had 5 bases not matched to a gene; V was cut back by 0 bases and J by 4 bases. This clonotype was obtained from a girl between 10 and 17 years old with moderate ulcerative colitis. Sequenced sample: blood. The rearrangement joins TRBV5-4 to TRBJ1-2; 8 bases are shared with TRBD1. CDR3 in amino acids: CASSLGDRRIYGYTF. The DNA for the CDR3 is TGTGCCAGCAGCTTGGGGGACAGGAGAATCTATGGCTACACCTTC.